The clone carrying this T cell receptor beta chain was observed a few times. Additional DNA sequences in this sample encode the identical CDR3. Per the germline V gene, CDR1 is SQVTM and CDR2 is ANQGSEA. This CDR3 is built from 11 residues. V shed 4 bases and J shed 4 bases, with 7 bases lying between them. This sample is drawn from a study of beta chain features in type 1 diabetes. Expressed TCRB transcripts were sequenced because the entire RNA isolate underwent reverse transcription. The method was immunoSEQ multiplex PCR; TCRdb's version includes in-frame clones alone and lacks a portion of them. The table records about 150,000 clones, around 10% of them present only once.

Source material: central memory CD4+ T cells from blood. The receptor's source is a man aged 18 to 30 in good health. The chain uses TRBV29-1 and TRBJ1-1, with D perhaps matching TRBD1 (5 bases). As DNA, the CDR3 is TGCAGCGTTGGGCAGGGCACTGAAGCTTTCTTT. Its translation: CSVGQGTEAFF.